This T cell receptor (beta chain) was observed in a study of CD8+ T cells in alopecia areata. On the study more broadly: Patients remained on tofacitinib for 6 to 18 months and then went 6 months without it.

CDR3 length: 16 amino acids. Looked up from germline, CDR1 is SGHDT and CDR2 is YYEEEE. V gave up 4 bases and J gave up 7 bases; unmatched junction bases: 12. Extracted from the samples, RNA was reverse transcribed into cDNA to serve as the sequencing template. Generated by immunoSEQ multiplex PCR, the TCRdb table keeps only in-frame clones and is missing some. The sample lists around 190,000 clones; roughly 60% were seen once. Treatment specified: oral pan-JAK inhibitor, 5-10 mg twice daily. Collection of lesional scalp punch biopsies and peripheral blood was performed in alopecia areata patients. From PBMCs, CD4+ and CD8+ T cells were sorted.

The rearrangement joins TRBV5-6 to TRBJ1-5; 9 nucleotides line up with TRBD1. The TCR originated in a human donor with alopecia areata. Sequences were derived from CD4+ T cells sorted from blood, sampled at week 24, from a patient treated with tofacitinib. CDR3 loop: CASSARGTGWGQPQHF. CDR3 nucleotides: TGTGCCAGCAGCGCTCGCGGGACAGGGTGGGGCCAGCCCCAGCATTTT.